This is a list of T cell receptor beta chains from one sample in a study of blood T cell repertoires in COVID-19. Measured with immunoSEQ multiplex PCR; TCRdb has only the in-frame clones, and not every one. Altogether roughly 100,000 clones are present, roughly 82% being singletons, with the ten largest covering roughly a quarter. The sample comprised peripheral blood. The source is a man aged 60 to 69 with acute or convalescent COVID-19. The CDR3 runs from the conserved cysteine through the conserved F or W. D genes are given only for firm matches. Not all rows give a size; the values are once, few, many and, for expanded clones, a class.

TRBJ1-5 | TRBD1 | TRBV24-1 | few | CATSDRRTGGGDQPQHF | TGTGCCACCAGTGATCGCCGGACAGGGGGCGGAGATCAGCCCCAGCATTTT
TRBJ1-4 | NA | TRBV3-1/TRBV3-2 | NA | CASSPAATNEKLFF | TGTGCCAGCAGCCCCGCGGCAACTAATGAAAAACTGTTTTTT
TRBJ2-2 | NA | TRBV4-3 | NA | CASSQGLTGDTGELFF | TGCGCCAGCAGCCAAGGTTTGACGGGAGACACCGGGGAGCTGTTTTTT
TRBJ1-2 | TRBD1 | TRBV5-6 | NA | CASSSLYSGTEFGYTF | TGTGCCAGCAGCTCCCTGTACTCCGGGACAGAGTTTGGCTACACCTTC
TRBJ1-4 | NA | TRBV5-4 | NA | CASSLVVDSFGTNEKLFF | TGTGCCAGCAGCTTGGTAGTGGACAGTTTCGGCACTAATGAAAAACTGTTTTTT
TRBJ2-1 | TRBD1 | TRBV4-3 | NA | CASSQGDRGLIF | TGCGCCAGCAGCCAAGGAGACAGGGGTTTGATCTTC
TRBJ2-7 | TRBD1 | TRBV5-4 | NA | CASSVDRGQGEQYF | TGTGCCAGCAGTGTGGACAGGGGGCAAGGCGAGCAGTACTTC
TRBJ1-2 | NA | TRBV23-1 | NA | CASSQTLRLSLDYGYTF | TGCGCCAGCAGTCAGACACTCAGGTTGTCATTGGACTATGGCTACACCTTC
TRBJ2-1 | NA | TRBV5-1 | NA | CASSLLESYNEQFF | TGCGCCAGCAGCTTGCTCGAGAGCTACAATGAGCAGTTCTTC
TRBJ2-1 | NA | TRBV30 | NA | CAWSVLVELYGNEQFF | TGTGCCTGGAGTGTACTCGTAGAACTCTACGGCAATGAGCAGTTCTTC
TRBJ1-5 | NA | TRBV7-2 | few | CASSVREGQPQHF | TGTGCCAGCAGCGTCCGGGAAGGTCAGCCCCAGCATTTT
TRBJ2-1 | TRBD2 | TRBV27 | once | CASSSAGATISKQFF | TGTGCCAGCAGCTCAGCGGGAGCCACGATTTCGAAGCAGTTCTTC
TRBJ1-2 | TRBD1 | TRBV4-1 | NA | CASSRGQGPGYTF | TGCGCCAGCAGCCGGGGACAGGGCCCTGGCTACACCTTC
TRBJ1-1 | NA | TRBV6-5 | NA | CASTHGGAATEAFF | TGTGCCAGCACCCATGGGGGGGCTGCCACTGAAGCTTTCTTT
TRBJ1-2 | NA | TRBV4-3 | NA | CASSQAVGDYGYTF | TGCGCCAGCAGCCAAGCCGTCGGGGACTATGGCTACACCTTC
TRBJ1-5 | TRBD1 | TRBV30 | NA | CAWSGQGYQPQHF | TGTGCCTGGAGTGGACAGGGTTATCAGCCCCAGCATTTT
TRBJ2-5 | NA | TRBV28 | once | CASSLYAGSGETQYF | TGTGCCAGCAGTTTATATGCAGGGAGCGGGGAGACCCAGTACTTC
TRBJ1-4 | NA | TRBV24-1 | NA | CATSDPGTEKLFF | TGTGCCACCAGTGACCCCGGGACAGAAAAACTGTTTTTT
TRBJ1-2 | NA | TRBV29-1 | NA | CSVSSGSYGYTF | TGCAGCGTTTCTTCGGGATCTTATGGCTACACCTTC
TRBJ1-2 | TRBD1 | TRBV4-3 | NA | CASSQKMGQGYSGYTF | TGCGCCAGCAGCCAAAAGATGGGACAGGGATACTCGGGCTACACCTTC
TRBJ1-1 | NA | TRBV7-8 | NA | CASSLVGGNTEAFF | TGTGCCAGCAGCTTAGTGGGGGGGAACACTGAAGCTTTCTTT
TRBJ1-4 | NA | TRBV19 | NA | CATVGGFNEKLFF | TGTGCTACCGTAGGAGGATTTAATGAAAAACTGTTTTTT
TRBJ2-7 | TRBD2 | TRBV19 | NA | CASTPGIAGSYEQYF | TGTGCCAGTACCCCGGGGATAGCGGGATCCTACGAGCAGTACTTC
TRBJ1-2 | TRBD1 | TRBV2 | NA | CASSERDRSYTF | TGTGCCAGCAGTGAAAGGGACAGGAGCTACACCTTC
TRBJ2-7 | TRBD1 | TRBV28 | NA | CASSFVDRMNFDEQYF | TGTGCCAGCAGTTTTGTGGACAGGATGAATTTTGACGAGCAGTACTTC
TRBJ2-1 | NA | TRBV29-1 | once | CSVVDGVNNEQFF | TGCAGCGTTGTGGACGGGGTTAACAATGAGCAGTTCTTC
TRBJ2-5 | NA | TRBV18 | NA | CASSMTETQETQYF | TGTGCCAGCTCTATGACGGAGACCCAAGAGACCCAGTACTTC
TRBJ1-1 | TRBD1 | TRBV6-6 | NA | CASSYSGTGGKAFF | TGTGCCAGCAGTTACTCTGGGACAGGGGGAAAAGCTTTCTTT
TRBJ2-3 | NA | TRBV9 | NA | CASSRDPTDTQYF | TGTGCCAGCAGCAGAGATCCCACAGATACGCAGTATTTT
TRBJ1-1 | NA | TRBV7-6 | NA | CASSVVRGNTEAFF | TGTGCCAGCAGCGTTGTCAGGGGGAACACTGAAGCTTTCTTT
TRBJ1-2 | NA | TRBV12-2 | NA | CARRDPPTTYYGYTF | TGTGCAAGGCGGGACCCCCCAACCACTTACTATGGCTACACCTTC